The next 2 T cell receptor beta chains were all read from a single sample in a study of regulatory T cells in long-lasting Graves disease (TCRdb year 2021). Library method: multiplex PCR. The data were produced on an Illumina HiSeq 4000. iRepertoire HTBI primers and Arm-PCR amplification of CDR3 regions were used to construct TCR beta libraries. The public sequencing data were trimmed at Q25 with fastp and processed into clonotypes with MiXCR by TCRdb, which kept only in-frame beta chains. Each entry is one CDR3 protein sequence, shown with its most common DNA and genes. The sample records more than 450,000 distinct CDR3 sequences, 15% to 20% of which are singletons. The ten largest clones take up 10% to 15% of the sample. Taken with the paper, the label for time point translates to: newly diagnosed GD, antithyroid drugs for less than 3 months. For both TCR sequencing and RNA sequencing, RNA was extracted from PBMCs in TRIzol.

Another study also made use of these data, one on T cells in Graves' hyperthyroidism and ophthalmopathy.

Material: peripheral blood mononuclear cells (PBMCs), obtained at new diagnosis, from a patient treated with antithyroid drugs. These TCRs come from a man in his forties with Graves disease. Donor details come from another sample of the same person, matched by shared clones.

This clonotype was seen a few times. This chain uses TRBV19 with TRBJ2-1; D ambiguous. The germline V and J ends were trimmed by 0 bases and 6 bases, with 6 bases remaining between them. The V gene's germline CDR1 is LNHDA and CDR2 SQIVND (reference sequence). The CDR3 is made up of 13 amino acids. The CDR3 spells CASSIDQRNEQFF. CDR3 DNA sequence: TGTGCCAGTAGTATAGATCAGCGCAATGAGCAGTTCTTC.

This clonotype appeared a single time. The chain carries TRBV6-9 and TRBJ2-4; 7 bases align to TRBD1. TRBJ2-7 matches the DNA end more closely, so the J call is doubtful. The CDR3 has 14 residues. The V gene's germline CDR1 is MNHGY and CDR2 SVAAGI. CDR3 sequence (DNA): TGTGCCAGCAGTTACAGGACAGGCGTCTACGAGCAGTACTTC. Residues: CASSYRTGVYEQYF.